Listed below are T cell receptor beta chains from one sample, sequenced in a study of OX40 agonist ivuxolimab in advanced cancers. Repertoires were generated with immunoSEQ multiplex PCR, while TCRdb's copy carries only in-frame clones and drops some. Of nearly 50,000 clones in the sample, 70% to 90% are singletons; the top ten hold around 0.64%. The sequencing here drew on CD4+ or CD8+ T cells sorted from blood, taken in a trial of the OX40 agonist ivuxolimab. The origin of the receptors is an adult with an advanced solid tumor such as melanoma, head and neck, liver or kidney cancer. CDR3s include the opening cysteine and the closing phenylalanine or tryptophan. D genes are given only for firm matches. Expanded clones are given a class, and other clones once, few, many or no size at all.

TRBV5-1	-	14	once	TRBJ2-3	TGCGCCAGCAGCTTGGGCCAGATTTGGGATACGCAGTATTTT	CASSLGQIWDTQYF
TRBV6-1	-	14	-	TRBJ1-6	TGTGCCAGCACCCCCTCGGGGGCTGCGTCACCCCTCCACTTT	CASTPSGAASPLHF
TRBV11-2	TRBD2	17	-	TRBJ2-1	TGTGCCAGCAGCTTAGATCTAGGCGGGAGGGCGTACAATGAGCAGTTCTTC	CASSLDLGGRAYNEQFF
TRBV10-2	-	13	few	TRBJ2-6	TGCGCCAGCAGTGAATCAGGGGCCAACGTCCTGACTTTC	CASSESGANVLTF
TRBV29-1	-	12	-	TRBJ2-7	TGCAGCGCCGGAGCGTCTACCTACGAGCAGTACTTC	CSAGASTYEQYF
TRBV21-1	-	17	-	TRBJ2-2	TGTGCCAGCAGCAAATCCATCCCGGGACCGAGCACCGGGGAGCTGTTTTTT	CASSKSIPGPSTGELFF
TRBV15	-	13	-	TRBJ2-5	TGTGCCACCAGCAAACTCCTGGCCGGGACCCAGTACTTC	CATSKLLAGTQYF
TRBV7-2	TRBD2	14	-	TRBJ2-7	TGTGCCAGCAGCCGGACTAGCGGGAGCTACGAGCAGTACTTC	CASSRTSGSYEQYF
TRBV10-1	TRBD1	13	-	TRBJ2-3	TGCGCCAGCAGTACTGGACAGGGCCATACGCAGTATTTT	CASSTGQGHTQYF
TRBV10-3	TRBD1	15	-	TRBJ2-2	TGTGCCTCCGGACTGGGGACAGGGGTCACCGGGGAGCTGTTTTTT	CASGLGTGVTGELFF
TRBV19	-	11	-	TRBJ1-1	TGTGCCAGTAGTAAGCGGATGGAAGCTTTCTTT	CASSKRMEAFF
TRBV18	-	13	-	TRBJ1-2	TGTGCCAGCTCACCGGACGGGTTCTATGGCTACACCTTC	CASSPDGFYGYTF
TRBV7-6	-	15	-	TRBJ2-2	TGTGCCAGCAGCACGGGATCTACGAACACCGGGGAGCTGTTTTTT	CASSTGSTNTGELFF
TRBV6-6	-	13	-	TRBJ2-7	TGTGCCAGCAGCAGGGGGGAGGACAGCGAGCAGTACTTC	CASSRGEDSEQYF
TRBV2	-	12	-	TRBJ2-7	TGTGCCAGCGAGATCGGAAGAGGCGAGCAGTACTTC	CASEIGRGEQYF
TRBV6-1	TRBD1	15	-	TRBJ1-2	TGTGCCAGCAGGCGACAGGGAGAGGATAACTATGGCTACACCTTC	CASRRQGEDNYGYTF
TRBV6-6	-	15	-	TRBJ2-4	TGTGCCAGCAGTCCCGAGGGGGTAGCCAAAAACATTCAGTACTTC	CASSPEGVAKNIQYF
TRBV28	-	14	-	TRBJ1-5	TGTGCCAGCAGTTATAGAGCGGCAAATCAGCCCCAGCATTTT	CASSYRAANQPQHF
TRBV28	-	14	-	TRBJ1-3	TGTGCCAGCAGTTTTCATAGCTCTGGAAACACCATATATTTT	CASSFHSSGNTIYF
TRBV2	-	14	-	TRBJ2-7	TGTGCCAGCATGGCGACTAGTGGGTACTACGAGCAGTACTTC	CASMATSGYYEQYF
TRBV7-6	TRBD2	16	-	TRBJ2-7	TGTGCCAGCAGCTTAGGTTTTGAGGGTAGGGGAGGGGAGCAGTACTTC	CASSLGFEGRGGEQYF
TRBV19	-	14	few	TRBJ1-2	TGTGCCAGTAGCCCCGGACCGGCGAACTATGGCTACACCTTC	CASSPGPANYGYTF
TRBV23-1	-	18	-	TRBJ2-2	TGCGCCAGCAGTCAACTGGACACCTATCTTCTTGACACCGGGGAGCTGTTTTTT	CASSQLDTYLLDTGELFF
TRBV7-8	-	14	-	TRBJ2-1	TGTGCCAGCAGCTTGGGAAACAGGGAAAATGAGCAGTTCTTC	CASSLGNRENEQFF
TRBV11-2	TRBD2	16	-	TRBJ2-3	TGTGCCAGCAGCTTAGCCCTAGCGGGAGTTTCAGATACGCAGTATTTT	CASSLALAGVSDTQYF
TRBV2	-	14	-	TRBJ2-7	TGTGCCAGCAGGATTGGGATCCCCTCGCTCGAGCAGTACTTC	CASRIGIPSLEQYF
TRBV5-4	-	16	once	TRBJ2-2	TGTGCCAGCAGCGGCGTGGCTATTGGGAACACCGGGGAGCTGTTTTTT	CASSGVAIGNTGELFF
TRBV5-1	-	14	-	TRBJ2-5	TGCGCCAGCAGGTGGTTTAGCGGCCAAGAGACCCAGTACTTC	CASRWFSGQETQYF
TRBV5-1	-	14	-	TRBJ2-7	TGCGCCAGCAGCTTGGAGGGCAGATACACGGAGCAGTACTTC	CASSLEGRYTEQYF
TRBV19	TRBD1	14	-	TRBJ1-2	TGTGCCAGTAGCGGACAGGGGGCAGGCTATGGCTACACCTTC	CASSGQGAGYGYTF
TRBV5-1	-	12	-	TRBJ2-7	TGCGCCAGCAGCTTGACAGCAGGCGAGCAGTACTTC	CASSLTAGEQYF
TRBV2	-	12	-	TRBJ2-2	TGTGCCACCTCGACGGACACCGGGGAGCTGTTTTTT	CATSTDTGELFF
TRBV18	TRBD2	16	-	TRBJ2-3	TGTGCCAGCTCACCACTTAATAGCGGGAGCACAGATACGCAGTATTTT	CASSPLNSGSTDTQYF
TRBV29-1	TRBD1	12	-	TRBJ2-1	TGCAGCGCTCACAGGGGTGCGGAGGAGCAGTTCTTC	CSAHRGAEEQFF
TRBV9	TRBD1	15	-	TRBJ2-6	TGTGCCAGCAGTAACAGGGGGACTGGGGCCAACGTCCTGACTTTC	CASSNRGTGANVLTF
TRBV5-8	TRBD2	15	-	TRBJ2-1	TGTGCCAGCAGCCTCCTGAGCGGGAGTCGTAATGAGCAGTTCTTC	CASSLLSGSRNEQFF
TRBV7-6	TRBD2	17	-	TRBJ2-1	TGTGCCAGCAGCTTATTGCTGACTAGCGGGGCCTACAATGAGCAGTTCTTC	CASSLLLTSGAYNEQFF
TRBV7-9	TRBD1	14	-	TRBJ1-1	TGTGCCAGCAGACCCGACAGGGGCAACACTGAAGCTTTCTTT	CASRPDRGNTEAFF
TRBV7-9	-	13	-	TRBJ2-7	TGTGCCAGCAGCTTCCGACATTCCTACGAGCAGTACTTC	CASSFRHSYEQYF
TRBV9	-	18	few	TRBJ1-3	TGTGCCAGCAGCCCCTGGCCAGGGCCCGCCCTCTCTGGAAACACCATATATTTT	CASSPWPGPALSGNTIYF
TRBV7-9	TRBD2	13	once	TRBJ2-7	TGTGCCAGCAGCTTGGGACTAGCCTACGAGCAGTACTTC	CASSLGLAYEQYF
TRBV5-4	-	18	-	TRBJ2-3	TGTGCCAGCAGCTTGCCCGGGACTCCTGGGGGTAGCACAGATACGCAGTATTTT	CASSLPGTPGGSTDTQYF